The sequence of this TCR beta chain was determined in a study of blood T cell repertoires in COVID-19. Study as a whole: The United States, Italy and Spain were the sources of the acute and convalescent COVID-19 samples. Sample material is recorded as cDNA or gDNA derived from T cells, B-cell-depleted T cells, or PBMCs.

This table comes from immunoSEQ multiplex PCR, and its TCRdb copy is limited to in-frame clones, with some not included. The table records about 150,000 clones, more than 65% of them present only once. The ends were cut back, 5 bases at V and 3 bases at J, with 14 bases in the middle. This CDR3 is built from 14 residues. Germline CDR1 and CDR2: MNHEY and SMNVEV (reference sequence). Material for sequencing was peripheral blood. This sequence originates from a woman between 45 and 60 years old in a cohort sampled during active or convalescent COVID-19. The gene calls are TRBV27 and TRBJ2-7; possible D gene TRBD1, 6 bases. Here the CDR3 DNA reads TGTGCCAGCAGTGACGTGGACAGCCGCTACGAGCAGTACTTC. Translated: CASSDVDSRYEQYF.